The clone carrying this TCR beta chain has only a few counts. The CDR3 consists of 16 residues. Germline CDR1 MNHEY, CDR2 SVGAGI. V lost 5 bases and J lost 5; bases outside the gene matches: 12. TCRdb reprocessed the 5' RACE reads with MiXCR, giving one entry per CDR3 protein. Here the sample spans some 88,000 distinct CDR3 sequences, 16% being singletons. This sample stems from a study of early T cells in non-severe SARS-CoV-2 infection. The chain joins TRBV6-5 to TRBJ2-5, with 9 bases aligning to TRBD2. The sequencing used whole blood, collected at baseline. The TCR sequence derives from an adult who was a healthcare worker with PCR-confirmed SARS-CoV-2 infection or an uninfected control (not recorded which). CDR3 amino acids: CASSPWTSADPETQYF. In nucleotides, the CDR3 is TGTGCCAGCAGTCCGTGGACTAGCGCCGACCCCGAGACCCAGTACTTC.